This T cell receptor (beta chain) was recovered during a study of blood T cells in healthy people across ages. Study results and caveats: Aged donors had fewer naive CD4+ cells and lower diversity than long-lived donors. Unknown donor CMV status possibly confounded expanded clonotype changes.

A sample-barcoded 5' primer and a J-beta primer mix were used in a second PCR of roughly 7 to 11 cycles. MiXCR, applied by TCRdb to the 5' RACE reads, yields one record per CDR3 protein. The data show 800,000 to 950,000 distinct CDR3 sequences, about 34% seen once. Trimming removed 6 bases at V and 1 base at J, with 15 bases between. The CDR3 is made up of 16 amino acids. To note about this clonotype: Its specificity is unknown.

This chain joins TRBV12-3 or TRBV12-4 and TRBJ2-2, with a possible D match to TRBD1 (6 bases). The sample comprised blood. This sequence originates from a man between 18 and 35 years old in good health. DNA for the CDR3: TGTGCCAGCAGGGAACAGGGAAAGAAGAACACCGGGGAGCTGTTTTTT. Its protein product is CASREQGKKNTGELFF.